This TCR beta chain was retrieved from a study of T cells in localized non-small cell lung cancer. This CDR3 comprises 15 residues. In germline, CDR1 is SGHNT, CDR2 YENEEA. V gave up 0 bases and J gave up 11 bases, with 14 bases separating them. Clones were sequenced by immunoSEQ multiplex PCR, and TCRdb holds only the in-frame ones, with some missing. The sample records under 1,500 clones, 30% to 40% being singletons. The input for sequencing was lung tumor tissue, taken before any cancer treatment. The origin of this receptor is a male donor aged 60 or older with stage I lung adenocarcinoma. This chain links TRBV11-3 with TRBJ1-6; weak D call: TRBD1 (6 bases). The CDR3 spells CASSLDGTNLTPLHF. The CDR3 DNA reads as TGTGCCAGCAGCTTAGACGGGACAAATCTTACACCCCTCCACTTT.